The 24 T cell receptor beta chains below come from one sample, sequenced in a study of memory CD8 T cells in hepatitis C reinfection. Time point described: late/post reinfection, 12 to 24 weeks after detection. No in vitro expansion preceded TCR sequencing of the sorted cells. The assay was immunoSEQ multiplex PCR, and TCRdb's table has in-frame clones only and misses some. The data show around 4,500 clones, about nine tenths seen once. The source material was naive CD8+ T cells sorted from blood. These receptors were collected from a man aged 50 to 59 with hepatitis C virus infection.

The chain is built from TRBV7-3 and TRBJ2-1; TRBD1 aligns across 8 bases. In germline, CDR1 is SGHTA, CDR2 FQGTGA. The CDR3 extends over 15 amino acids. Unmatched junction bases numbered 8, after V lost 2 bases and J lost 8 bases. The CDR3 region is CASSLQTGEYDEQFF. CDR3 DNA sequence: TGTGCCAGCAGCTTACAGACAGGGGAGTACGATGAGCAGTTCTTC.

This clone appeared a single time. The rearrangement links TRBV11-3 to TRBJ2-7, with 8 bases lining up with TRBD1. CDR1 is SGHNT, CDR2 YENEEA, per germline. V shed 4 bases, J shed 0 bases, and the junction held 5 bases outside the gene matches. CDR3 size: 15 residues. The CDR3 nucleotides read TGTGCCAGCAGCTCCCCGGACAGGGTCTCCTACGAGCAGTACTTC. It specifies CASSSPDRVSYEQYF.

In this sample, this clone turned up once. Distinct nucleotide sequences in the sample also encode this CDR3. The CDR3 sequence is CASSPFGGELFF. DNA of the CDR3: TGTGCCAGCAGTCCATTCGGCGGGGAGCTGTTTTTT. The genes are TRBV27 and TRBJ2-2; D unresolved. The V and J ends lost 5 bases and 7 bases respectively, with 8 bases between them. From germline, CDR1 is MNHEY and CDR2 SMNVEV (reference sequence). The CDR3 extends over 12 amino acids.

V usage is TRBV28 and J usage is TRBJ1-2; the D is unclear. CDR1 is MDHEN and CDR2 is SYDVKM in the germline V gene. The CDR3 sequence is 17 residues long. The V end was cut by 4 bases, the J end by 3 bases, with 21 bases between. The CDR3 DNA is TGTGCCAGCAGTTCTTATATCCCCGAGAAGGGAGACTATGGCTACACCTTC. The encoded protein is CASSSYIPEKGDYGYTF.

This clone was seen a few times. The chain employs TRBV4-2 and TRBJ2-6; TRBD2 agrees at 8 bases. This CDR3 is 17 amino acids long. Germline-derived CDR1 and CDR2 are LGHNA and YNFKEQ. The V segment lost 4 bases and the J segment 0 bases; nucleotides outside the gene matches: 5. This chain's CDR3 is CASSPSGSSSGANVLTF. CDR3 nucleotide sequence: TGTGCCAGCAGCCCTAGCGGGTCCAGCTCTGGGGCCAACGTCCTGACTTTC.

This chain uses TRBV28 with TRBJ2-7; 11 positions agree with TRBD1. This CDR3 spans 15 amino acids. V was clipped by 4 bases and J by 0 bases; unmatched bases: 2. The V gene's germline CDR1 is MDHEN and CDR2 SYDVKM. CDR3 sequence: CASSWGQGGSYEQYF. The CDR3 DNA sequence: TGTGCCAGCAGTTGGGGACAGGGGGGCTCCTACGAGCAGTACTTC.

This clone was found once. The chain uses TRBV19 and TRBJ2-5; 10 nucleotides agree with TRBD2. This CDR3 contains 15 residues. The ends lost 5 bases at V and 4 bases at J; junction bases unmatched: 7. Germline V gives CDR1 LNHDA, CDR2 SQIVND (reference sequence). Here the CDR3 reads CASSLWTSGGETQYF. In DNA form, the CDR3 reads TGTGCCAGTAGTCTCTGGACTAGCGGTGGAGAGACCCAGTACTTC.

CDR3 region: CASRTGFTEAFF. The CDR3 bases are TGTGCCAGTAGAACAGGTTTTACTGAAGCTTTCTTT. This rearrangement joins TRBV19 to TRBJ1-1; TRBD1 might be the D (5 bases). Trimming took off 6 bases at V and 5 bases at J, with 10 bases between the two ends. The CDR3 runs to 12 residues. Germline loops: CDR1 LNHDA, CDR2 SQIVND (reference sequence). The full variable domain, in which reference TRBV19 and TRBJ1-1 provide the parts outside the CDR3, is DGGITQSPKYLFRKEGQNVTLSCEQNLNHDAMYWYRQDPGQGLRLIYYSQIVNDFQKGDIAEGYSVSREKKESFPLTVTSAQKNPTAFYLCASRTGFTEAFFGQGTRLTVV.

The chain links TRBV13 to TRBJ2-5, with D uncertain. CDR3 length: 13 residues. The germline V gene encodes CDR1 PRHDT and CDR2 FYEKMQ (reference sequence). Trimming stripped 3 bases from V and 3 bases from J, with 8 bases between. CDR3 coding DNA: TGTGCCAGCAGCTTCCGAGTAAAAGAGACCCAGTACTTC. Protein sequence: CASSFRVKETQYF.

The chain combines TRBV5-1 with TRBJ1-3; 8 bases fit TRBD1. Trimming cost V 0 bases and J 0 bases; bases outside gene matches: 8. The CDR3 length is 18 residues. In germline, CDR1 is SGHRS, CDR2 YFSETQ. The CDR3 loop is CASSLEGTGFLSGNTIYF. CDR3 sequence (DNA): TGCGCCAGCAGCTTGGAGGGGACAGGATTTCTCTCTGGAAACACCATATATTTT.

The chain joins TRBV9 to TRBJ1-4, with 7 bases matching TRBD1. V lost 0 bases, J lost 10 bases, and 6 bases stayed unmatched. The CDR3 is made up of 14 amino acids. Germline V gene data show CDR1 as SGDLS and CDR2 as YYNGEE. Here the CDR3 reads CASSVGDRDVKLFF. CDR3 DNA: TGTGCCAGCAGCGTAGGAGACAGGGATGTAAAACTGTTTTTT.

This chain connects TRBV2 to TRBJ2-3; TRBD2 matches 15 bases. CDR1 is SNHLY and CDR2 is FYNNEI in the germline V gene. V trimming: 10 bases; J trimming: 4 bases; junction bases outside the gene matches: 9. This CDR3 is built from 16 residues. The CDR3 coding sequence is TGTGCCACCGAAAGGGGACTAGCGGGAGGCCCAGATACGCAGTATTTT. Protein sequence: CATERGLAGGPDTQYF.

This clone has a single count. This chain connects TRBV11-2 to TRBJ2-7, with D possibly TRBD1 on 6 matching bases. The CDR3 spans 11 residues. The V end was cut by 5 bases, the J end by 7 bases, with 9 bases between. Germline-derived CDR1 and CDR2 are SGHAT and FQNNGV. The CDR3 here is CASSSGQEQYF. The CDR3 DNA reads as TGTGCCAGCAGCAGCGGACAGGAGCAGTACTTC.

V gene TRBV7-6 combines with J gene TRBJ2-1, with D tentatively TRBD2 (5 bases). The CDR3 has 14 amino acids. Germline loops: CDR1 SGHVS, CDR2 FNYEAQ. The germline V and J ends were trimmed by 3 bases and 3 bases, with 9 bases remaining between them. CDR3 sequence reads: CASSFLGSYNEQFF. The DNA of the CDR3 is TGTGCCAGCAGCTTTTTGGGGAGCTACAATGAGCAGTTCTTC. Looking up the rest from reference TRBV7-6 and TRBJ2-1 gives the full variable domain: GAGVSQSPRYKVTKRGQDVALRCDPISGHVSLYWYRQALGQGPEFLTYFNYEAQQDKSGLPNDRFSAERPEGSISTLTIQRTEQRDSAMYRCASSFLGSYNEQFFGPGTRLTVL.

V and J are TRBV5-6 and TRBJ1-5; no firm D call. The CDR3 is 12 amino acids. The germline V gene has CDR1 SGHDT and CDR2 YYEEEE. V was clipped by 3 bases and J by 4 bases, with 5 bases between them. CDR3 amino acids: CASSSYNQPQHF. In nucleotides, the CDR3 is TGTGCCAGCAGCTCTTATAATCAGCCCCAGCATTTT. Using reference TRBV5-6 and TRBJ1-5 for the parts outside the CDR3, the full variable domain is DAGVTQSPTHLIKTRGQQVTLRCSPKSGHDTVSWYQQALGQGPQFIFQYYEEEERQRGNFPDRFSGHQFPNYSSELNVNALLLGDSALYLCASSSYNQPQHFGDGTRLSIL.

The chain employs TRBV4-3 and TRBJ2-2; 11 bases agree with TRBD2. The CDR3 is 17 residues long. Trimming at V came to 0 bases and at J to 0 bases, leaving 0 bases not matched to a gene. Germline loops: CDR1 LGHNA, CDR2 YSLEER. The CDR3 sequence is CASSQELAGANTGELFF. The CDR3 nucleotides read TGCGCCAGCAGCCAAGAACTAGCGGGAGCGAACACCGGGGAGCTGTTTTTT.

The rearrangement links TRBV18 to TRBJ2-1, with D maybe TRBD1 (5 bases). This CDR3 is built from 16 residues. The V end lost 0 bases, the J end lost 0 bases, and 9 bases lay between the germline ends. CDR1 is KGHSH and CDR2 is LQKENI in the germline V gene. This chain's CDR3 is CASSPPTAISYNEQFF. CDR3 nucleotides: TGTGCCAGCTCACCACCGACAGCCATCTCCTACAATGAGCAGTTCTTC.

V usage is TRBV9 and J usage is TRBJ1-1; no firm D call. The length of the CDR3 is 14 residues. From germline, CDR1 is SGDLS and CDR2 YYNGEE. V was cut by 0 bases and J by 0 bases, with 6 bases left in between. The CDR3 sequence: CASSVDSVNTEAFF. Here the CDR3 DNA reads TGTGCCAGCAGCGTAGACTCGGTGAACACTGAAGCTTTCTTT.

The chain links TRBV27 to TRBJ1-2; weak D call: TRBD1 (5 bases). CDR3 length equals 14 residues. Germline lookup yields CDR1 MNHEY and CDR2 SMNVEV (reference sequence). Trimming left V 3 bases short and J 7 bases short, with 15 bases between. The DNA of the CDR3 is TGTGCCAGCAGTTTTCGGGGGGAGTCAGTTGGCTACACCTTC. Translated: CASSFRGESVGYTF.

The chain joins TRBV5-6 to TRBJ1-2; the match to TRBD1 covers 7 bases. The V gene end was trimmed by 2 bases and the J gene end by 2 bases; junction bases not matched to a gene: 18. Germline V lookup: CDR1 SGHDT, CDR2 YYEEEE. The length of the CDR3 is 19 residues. As DNA, the CDR3 is TGTGCCAGCAGCTTAAGCCACCTCGACAGGGAACCCATCAACTATGGCTACACCTTC. Encoded protein: CASSLSHLDREPINYGYTF.

This chain uses TRBV28 with TRBJ2-1; weak D call: TRBD2 (6 bases). The germline V gene has CDR1 MDHEN and CDR2 SYDVKM. Trimming shortened V by 3 bases and J by 0 bases, and 12 bases separated the two germline ends. The CDR3 sequence is 16 residues long. CDR3: CASSFSGESSYNEQFF. The CDR3 nucleotides read TGTGCCAGCAGTTTTAGCGGCGAATCCTCCTACAATGAGCAGTTCTTC. The full variable domain, its missing parts supplied by reference TRBV28 and TRBJ2-1, is DVKVTQSSRYLVKRTGEKVFLECVQDMDHENMFWYRQDPGLGLRLIYFSYDVKMKEKGDIPEGYSVSREKKERFSLILESASTNQTSMYLCASSFSGESSYNEQFFGPGTRLTVL.

The chain couples TRBV30 to TRBJ1-2; TRBD1 agrees at 12 bases. CDR1 GTSNPN and CDR2 SVGIG come from the germline V gene (reference sequence). V trimming: 0 bases; J trimming: 5 bases; junction bases outside the gene matches: 16. This CDR3 has 19 amino acids. In nucleotides, the CDR3 is TGTGCCTGGAGTGTACTCGGGACAGGGGGCAGAGCGGATCGTTATGGCTACACCTTC. Translated, it gives CAWSVLGTGGRADRYGYTF. Complete variable domain (other parts from reference TRBV30 and TRBJ1-2): SQTIHQWPATLVQPVGSPLSLECTVEGTSNPNLYWYRQAAGRGLQLLFYSVGIGQISSEVPQNLSASRPQDRQFILSSKKLLLSDSGFYLCAWSVLGTGGRADRYGYTFGSGTRLTVV.

The CDR3 sequence is CASSLSPKSGTENTEAFF. In DNA form, the CDR3 reads TGTGCCAGCAGCTTAAGCCCTAAATCCGGGACAGAGAACACTGAAGCTTTCTTT. The chain combines TRBV7-9 with TRBJ1-1, with TRBD1 matching over 7 bases. CDR1 is SEHNR, CDR2 FQNEAQ, per germline (reference sequence). With 2 bases clipped from V and 1 base from J, the junction kept 13 bases outside the gene matches. CDR3 size: 18 residues.

Only a few counts were recorded for this clone. The chain links TRBV27 to TRBJ1-2; 11 nucleotides align to TRBD1. Trimming took 8 bases from V and 6 from J; bases not matched to a gene: 8. The CDR3 spans 14 residues. The germline V gene has CDR1 MNHEY and CDR2 SMNVEV (reference sequence). DNA of the CDR3: TGTGCCAGCTCCTGGGACAGGGGGGGTAATGGCTACACCTTC. This translates into CASSWDRGGNGYTF.